This T cell receptor beta chain came from a study of blood T cells in healthy people across ages. Looking at the study overall: Per every two T cells, about one barcoded beta molecule was captured by template switching.

The authors extracted at least 5.5 micrograms of total RNA per sample. This clonotype was counted once. The antigen remains unidentified. Points from the study as a whole: Across samples, TCR beta diversity tracked strongly with naive T cell percentage.

Together with a sample-barcoded 5' primer, a J-beta primer mix was included in a second PCR lasting roughly 6 to 12 cycles. Each CDR3 protein is one row after TCRdb ran MiXCR on the 5' RACE reads. The profile shows 650,000 to 1,000,000 distinct CDR3 sequences, 35% to 40% of them singletons. The CDR3 is 14 amino acids. Deletions cut 3 bases from V and 5 bases from J, with 13 bases between. The clonotype was recovered from a young man in good health. This chain links TRBV12-3 or TRBV12-4 with TRBJ2-5; no clear D gene. Sequenced input: blood. The CDR3, as DNA: TGTGCCAGCAGTTTGCGGCCATCCGAGGAGACCCAGTACTTC. Translation gives CASSLRPSEETQYF.